This TCR beta chain is from a study of T-cell reconstitution after alpha-beta-depleted transplantation in children. Unique molecular identifiers were built into the TCRbeta library. TCRdb recomputed calls from the PCR reads with MiXCR, one row per CDR3 protein. This table has hundreds of thousands of distinct CDR3 sequences, approximately 12% appearing once. This clonotype was recorded a few times. V lost 2 bases and J lost 7, with 8 bases in between. Germline V gene lookup returns CDR1 SEHNR and CDR2 FQNEAQ (reference sequence). The CDR3 spans 13 residues. The sample in question was PBMCs from the stem cell graft donor, obtained from the stem cell graft. This TCR derives from a human donor who donated a stem cell graft to a child with combined immunodeficiency. The chain links TRBV7-9 to TRBJ1-4; D possibly corresponds to TRBD1 (5 bases). The CDR3 coding sequence is TGTGCCAGCAGCTTAAGGGGTGGTGAAAAACTGTTTTTT. As protein: CASSLRGGEKLFF.